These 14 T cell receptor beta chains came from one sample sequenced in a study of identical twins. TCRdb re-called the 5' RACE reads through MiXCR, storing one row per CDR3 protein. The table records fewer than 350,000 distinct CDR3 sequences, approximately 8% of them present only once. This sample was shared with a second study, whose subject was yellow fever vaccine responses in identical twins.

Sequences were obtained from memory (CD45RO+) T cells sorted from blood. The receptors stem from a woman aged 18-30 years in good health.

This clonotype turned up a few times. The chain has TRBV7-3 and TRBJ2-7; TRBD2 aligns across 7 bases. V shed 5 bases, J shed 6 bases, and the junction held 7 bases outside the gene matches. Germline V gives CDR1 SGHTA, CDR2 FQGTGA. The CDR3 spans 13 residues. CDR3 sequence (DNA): TGTGCCAGCAGCCTCGGACTAGATGGCGAGCAGTACTTC. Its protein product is CASSLGLDGEQYF.

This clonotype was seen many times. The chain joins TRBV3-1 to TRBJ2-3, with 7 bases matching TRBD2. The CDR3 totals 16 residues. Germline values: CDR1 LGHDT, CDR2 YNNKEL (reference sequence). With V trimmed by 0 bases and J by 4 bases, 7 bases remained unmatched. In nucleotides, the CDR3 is TGTGCCAGCAGCCAAGATTATCCAGCGGGGTCAGATACGCAGTATTTT. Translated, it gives CASSQDYPAGSDTQYF.

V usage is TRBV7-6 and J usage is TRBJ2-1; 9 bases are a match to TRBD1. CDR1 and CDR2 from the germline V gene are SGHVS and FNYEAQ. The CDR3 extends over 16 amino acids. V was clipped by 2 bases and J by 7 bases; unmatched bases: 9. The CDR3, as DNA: TGTGCCAGCAGCTTATCCGGGGGACAGGGAACAAATGAGCAGTTCTTC. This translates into CASSLSGGQGTNEQFF.

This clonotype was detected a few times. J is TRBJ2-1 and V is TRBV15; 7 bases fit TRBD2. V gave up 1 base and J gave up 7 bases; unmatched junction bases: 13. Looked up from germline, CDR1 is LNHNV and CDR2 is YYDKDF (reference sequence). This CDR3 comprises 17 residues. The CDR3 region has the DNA TGTGCCACCAGCAGAGCGGGGGGTCCCTTCTCAGTTAATGAGCAGTTCTTC. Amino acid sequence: CATSRAGGPFSVNEQFF.

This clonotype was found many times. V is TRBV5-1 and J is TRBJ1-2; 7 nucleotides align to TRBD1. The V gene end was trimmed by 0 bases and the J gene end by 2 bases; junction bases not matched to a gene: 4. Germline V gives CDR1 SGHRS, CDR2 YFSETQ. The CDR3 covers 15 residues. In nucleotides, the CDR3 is TGCGCCAGCAGCTTGGGAGCGACAGGGAACTATGGCTACACCTTC. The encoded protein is CASSLGATGNYGYTF.

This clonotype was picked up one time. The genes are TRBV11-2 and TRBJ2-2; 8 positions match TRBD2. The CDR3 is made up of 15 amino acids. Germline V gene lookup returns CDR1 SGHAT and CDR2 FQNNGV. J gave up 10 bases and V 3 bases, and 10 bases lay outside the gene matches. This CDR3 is CASSFVPASGLELFF. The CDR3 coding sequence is TGTGCCAGCAGCTTCGTCCCGGCTAGCGGGTTGGAGCTGTTTTTT.

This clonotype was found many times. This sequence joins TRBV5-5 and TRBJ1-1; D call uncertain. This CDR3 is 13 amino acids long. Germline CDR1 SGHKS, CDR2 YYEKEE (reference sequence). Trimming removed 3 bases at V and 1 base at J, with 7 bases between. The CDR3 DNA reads TGTGCCAGCAGCTATGGAGCGAACACTGAAGCTTTCTTT. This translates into CASSYGANTEAFF.

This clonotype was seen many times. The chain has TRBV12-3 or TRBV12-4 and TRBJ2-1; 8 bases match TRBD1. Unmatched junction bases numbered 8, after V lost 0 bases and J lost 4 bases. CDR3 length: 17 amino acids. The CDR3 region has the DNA TGTGCCAGCAGTTTAGCTGGGGACAGGAGGCCATACAATGAGCAGTTCTTC. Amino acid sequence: CASSLAGDRRPYNEQFF.

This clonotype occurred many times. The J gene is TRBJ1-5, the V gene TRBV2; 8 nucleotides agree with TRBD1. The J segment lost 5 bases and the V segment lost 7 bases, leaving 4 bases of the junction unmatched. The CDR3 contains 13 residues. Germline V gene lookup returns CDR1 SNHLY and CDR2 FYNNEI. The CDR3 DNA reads TGTGCCAGCACCGGACAGGGCGATCAGCCCCAGCATTTT. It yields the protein CASTGQGDQPQHF.

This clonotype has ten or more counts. The CDR3 is CASSLIGGGNEQFF. CDR3 in DNA: TGCGCCAGCAGCTTGATAGGCGGGGGGAATGAGCAGTTCTTC. The V call is TRBV5-1, the J call TRBJ2-1; TRBD2 matches at 8 bases. CDR1 is SGHRS, CDR2 YFSETQ, per germline. The CDR3 totals 14 residues. V lost 1 base, J lost 7 bases, and 4 bases stayed unmatched.

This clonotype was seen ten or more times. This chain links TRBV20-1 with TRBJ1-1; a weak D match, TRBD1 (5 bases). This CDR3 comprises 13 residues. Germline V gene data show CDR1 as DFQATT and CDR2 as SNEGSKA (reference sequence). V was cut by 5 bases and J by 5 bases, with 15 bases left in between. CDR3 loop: CSARQGGETEAFF. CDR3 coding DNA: TGCAGTGCTCGTCAGGGTGGTGAGACTGAAGCTTTCTTT.

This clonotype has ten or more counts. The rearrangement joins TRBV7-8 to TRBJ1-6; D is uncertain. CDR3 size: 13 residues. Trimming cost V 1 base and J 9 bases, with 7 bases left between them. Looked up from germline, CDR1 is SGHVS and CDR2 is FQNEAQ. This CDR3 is CASSLEGTSPLHF. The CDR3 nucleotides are TGTGCCAGCAGCTTAGAGGGCACTTCACCCCTCCACTTT.

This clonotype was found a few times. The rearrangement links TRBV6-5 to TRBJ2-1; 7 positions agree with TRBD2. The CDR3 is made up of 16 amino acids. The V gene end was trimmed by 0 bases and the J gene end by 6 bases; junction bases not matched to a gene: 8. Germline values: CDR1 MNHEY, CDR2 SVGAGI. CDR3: CASSYSASGRSNEQFF. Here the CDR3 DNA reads TGTGCCAGCAGTTACTCCGCTAGCGGTAGATCCAATGAGCAGTTCTTC.

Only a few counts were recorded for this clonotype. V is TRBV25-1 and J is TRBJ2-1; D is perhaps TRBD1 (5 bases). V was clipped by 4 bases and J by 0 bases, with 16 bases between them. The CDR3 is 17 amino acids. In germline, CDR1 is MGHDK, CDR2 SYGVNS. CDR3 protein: CASSARGAPSSYNEQFF. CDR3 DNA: TGTGCCAGCAGTGCCCGTGGGGCCCCAAGCTCCTACAATGAGCAGTTCTTC.